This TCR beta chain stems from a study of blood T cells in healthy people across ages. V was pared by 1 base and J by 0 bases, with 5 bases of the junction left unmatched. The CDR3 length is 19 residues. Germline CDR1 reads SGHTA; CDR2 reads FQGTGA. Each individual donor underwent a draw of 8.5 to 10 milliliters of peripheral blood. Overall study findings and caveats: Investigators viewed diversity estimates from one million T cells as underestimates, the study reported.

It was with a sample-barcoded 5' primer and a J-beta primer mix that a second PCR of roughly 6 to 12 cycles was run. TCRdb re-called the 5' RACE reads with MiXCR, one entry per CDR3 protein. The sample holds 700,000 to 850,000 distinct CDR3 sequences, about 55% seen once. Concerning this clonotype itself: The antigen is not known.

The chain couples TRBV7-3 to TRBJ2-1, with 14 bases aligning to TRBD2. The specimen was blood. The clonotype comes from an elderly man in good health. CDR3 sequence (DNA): TGTGCCAGCAGCTTAATCGGGACTAGCGGGGGAAGCTCCTACAATGAGCAGTTCTTC. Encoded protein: CASSLIGTSGGSSYNEQFF.